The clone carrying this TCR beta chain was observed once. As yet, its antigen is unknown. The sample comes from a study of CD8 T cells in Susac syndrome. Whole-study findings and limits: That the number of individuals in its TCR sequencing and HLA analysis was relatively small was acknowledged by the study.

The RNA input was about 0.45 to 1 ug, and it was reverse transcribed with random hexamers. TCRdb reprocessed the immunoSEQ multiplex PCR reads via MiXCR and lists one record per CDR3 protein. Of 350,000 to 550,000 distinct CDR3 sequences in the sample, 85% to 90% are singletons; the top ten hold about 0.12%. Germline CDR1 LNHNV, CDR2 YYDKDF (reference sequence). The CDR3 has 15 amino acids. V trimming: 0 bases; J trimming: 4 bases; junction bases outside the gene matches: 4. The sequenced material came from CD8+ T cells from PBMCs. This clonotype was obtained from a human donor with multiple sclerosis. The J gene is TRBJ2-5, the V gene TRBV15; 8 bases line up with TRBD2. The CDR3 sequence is CATSRERRGGETQYF. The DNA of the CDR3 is TGTGCCACCAGCAGAGAAAGACGGGGGGGAGAGACCCAGTACTTC.